These 26 T cell receptor beta chains were all obtained from the same sample, sequenced in a study of cytomegalovirus exposure and HLA in healthy donors (TCRdb year 2017). Libraries were constructed by the immunoSEQ multiplex PCR assay. A mixture of 60 forward primers for TCR Vbeta segments and 13 reverse primers for TCR Jbeta segments was used in the multiplex PCR. TCRdb mirrors the immuneACCESS table, restricted to in-frame sequences. Some clones are absent from its copies; in checked studies, under half trace to an unresolved V gene, and the reason for the others is unknown. For this sample there are 100,000 or so clones; roughly three quarters appear just once. The top ten hold about 1.5% of the sample. The specimen was PBMCs. All receptors derive from a man aged 35 to 55 in good health and CMV-seronegative.

The rearrangement joins TRBV9 to TRBJ2-7; 11 bases are shared with TRBD1. The CDR3 loop spans 18 amino acids. Per the germline V gene, CDR1 is SGDLS and CDR2 is YYNGEE. V shed 3 bases, J shed 5 bases, and the junction held 16 bases outside the gene matches. DNA for the CDR3: TGTGCCAGCAGCGCCAGTATTTTAGGACAGGGGGCTATGGACGAGCAGTACTTC. Translating it yields CASSASILGQGAMDEQYF.

The genes are TRBV4-3 and TRBJ1-6; no firm D call. V lost 4 bases, J lost 5 bases, and 6 bases lay in between. The germline V gene encodes CDR1 LGHNA and CDR2 YSLEER. The CDR3 runs 13 residues. CDR3 sequence: CASSRRDNSPLHF. The CDR3 DNA reads TGCGCCAGCAGCCGTCGGGATAATTCACCCCTCCACTTT.

The chain recombines TRBV6-6 with TRBJ2-5, with D perhaps matching TRBD1 (5 bases). The J call is doubtful: the DNA matches TRBJ2-7 better. The CDR3 extends over 14 amino acids. Germline V gene data show CDR1 as MNHNY and CDR2 as SVGAGI (reference sequence). CDR3 nucleotides: TGTGCCAGCAGTTGGGGCTCTGGGAAGGACGAGCAGTACTTC. It specifies CASSWGSGKDEQYF.

V usage is TRBV19 and J usage is TRBJ2-2; possibly TRBD1 for D (6 bases). From germline, CDR1 is LNHDA and CDR2 SQIVND (reference sequence). Trimming removed 9 bases at V and 4 bases at J, with 15 bases between. The CDR3 is made up of 14 amino acids. This CDR3 reads CASGTSVGTGELFF. Here the CDR3 DNA reads TGTGCCAGCGGGACATCAGTTGGCACCGGGGAGCTGTTTTTT.

This clone was observed a few times. The chain joins TRBV18 to TRBJ1-5; D gene ambiguous. CDR3 length: 12 amino acids. Germline CDR1 reads KGHSH; CDR2 reads LQKENI. Trimming removed 4 bases at V and 6 bases at J, with 7 bases between. CDR3 sequence reads: CASSLPGQPQHF. The CDR3 coding sequence is TGTGCCAGCTCACTACCCGGTCAGCCCCAGCATTTT.

The gene calls are TRBV18 and TRBJ1-6; no clear D. The length of the CDR3 is 16 residues. In germline, CDR1 is KGHSH, CDR2 LQKENI. Trimming removed 5 bases from V and 4 bases from J, with 15 bases in between. The CDR3 region has the DNA TGTGCCAGCTCAACCCAAGGACGGGAATATAATTCACCCCTCCACTTT. Encoded protein: CASSTQGREYNSPLHF.

CDR3 nucleotide sequence: TGTGCCAGCAGGAGAAACAGGGGCCATGGCTACACCTTC. It translates to CASRRNRGHGYTF. This chain uses TRBV27 with TRBJ1-2; 7 nucleotides align to TRBD1. Germline CDR1 is MNHEY and CDR2 is SMNVEV (reference sequence). This CDR3 has 13 residues. The ends lost 6 bases at V and 6 bases at J; junction bases unmatched: 7.

The rearrangement links TRBV29-1 to TRBJ2-2, with D unresolved. The germline V gene encodes CDR1 SQVTM and CDR2 ANQGSEA. The CDR3 spans 16 residues. V lost 1 base, J lost 0 bases, and 12 bases lay in between. CDR3 nucleotide sequence: TGCAGCGTTGAAGGCCTCAGGTTCCCGAACACCGGGGAGCTGTTTTTT. It yields the protein CSVEGLRFPNTGELFF.

This clone was observed a handful of times. J is TRBJ2-3 and V is TRBV5-4, with a tentative D call TRBD2 (7 bases). Trimming stripped 1 base from V and 4 bases from J, with 13 bases between. The CDR3 loop spans 15 amino acids. Germline V gene lookup returns CDR1 SGHNT and CDR2 YYREEE (reference sequence). CDR3 bases: TGTGCCAGCAGCTTGTCCGGCGGGGGCTCAGATACGCAGTATTTT. Its protein is CASSLSGGGSDTQYF.

Only a few counts were recorded for this clone. The chain links TRBV4-1 to TRBJ1-6, with 11 bases aligning to TRBD1. The CDR3 spans 16 residues. After removal of 0 bases from V and 9 bases from J, the junction contained 4 bases not matched to a gene. Germline V gene sequence: CDR1 MGHRA, CDR2 YSYEKL. The CDR3, as DNA: TGCGCCAGCAGCCAAGAGGGCGGGACAGGGGGTTCACCCCTCCACTTT. This encodes CASSQEGGTGGSPLHF.

This clone has just a few counts. The chain has TRBV6-1 and TRBJ1-4; TRBD1 aligns across 10 bases. V dropped 0 bases and J dropped 8; count of bases not matched to a gene: 6. The CDR3 is 16 residues long. The germline V gene encodes CDR1 MNHNS and CDR2 SASEGT. The CDR3: CASSEAVGQGDEKLFF. The CDR3 region has the DNA TGTGCCAGCAGTGAAGCCGTAGGACAGGGGGACGAAAAACTGTTTTTT.

The V call is TRBV19, the J call TRBJ1-2, with 8 bases identical to TRBD1. The CDR3 has 15 amino acids. Trimming took 8 bases from V and 7 from J; bases not matched to a gene: 15. The germline V gene has CDR1 LNHDA and CDR2 SQIVND (reference sequence). As DNA, the CDR3 is TGTGCCAGTTCCGCCCTCGGACAGGGAGTGACTGGCTACACCTTC. Its translation: CASSALGQGVTGYTF.

V usage is TRBV7-9 and J usage is TRBJ1-5; 7 nucleotides match TRBD1. CDR1 SEHNR and CDR2 FQNEAQ come from the germline V gene (reference sequence). The J segment lost 3 bases and the V segment lost 5 bases, leaving 7 bases of the junction unmatched. CDR3 length equals 15 residues. The CDR3 DNA reads TGTGCCAGCAGCCCAGGGGGGCCGGCCAATCAGCCCCAGCATTTT. Protein sequence: CASSPGGPANQPQHF. Combining the CDR3 with reference TRBV7-9 and TRBJ1-5 gives the whole variable domain DTGVSQNPRHKITKRGQNVTFRCDPISEHNRLYWYRQTLGQGPEFLTYFQNEAQLEKSRLLSDRFSAERPKGSFSTLEIQRTEQGDSAMYLCASSPGGPANQPQHFGDGTRLSIL.

About this clone: The conserved final phenylalanine or tryptophan is absent from the CDR3, which likely points to a read error. Because the CDR3's place on the DNA is in doubt, the DNA is left out and the CDR3 is given as listed by TCRdb. The rearrangement joins TRBV2 to TRBJ1-1. Germline lookup yields CDR1 SNHLY and CDR2 FYNNEI. The CDR3 has 11 residues if both end residues are counted. CDR3 in amino acids: CASSSPLVRVE.

The J gene is TRBJ2-5, the V gene TRBV11-2, with D perhaps matching TRBD2 (5 bases). The germline V gene encodes CDR1 SGHAT and CDR2 FQNNGV. The V and J ends lost 1 base and 7 bases respectively, with 13 bases between them. The CDR3 has 14 amino acids. DNA for the CDR3: TGTGCCAGCAGCTTAGGGTCAGGAGGTGGGACCCAGTACTTC. Translation gives CASSLGSGGGTQYF.

The chain recombines TRBV7-8 with TRBJ1-5, with no clear D. Germline V CDR1 and CDR2: SGHVS, FQNEAQ. CDR3 length: 14 residues. V was cut by 8 bases and J by 7 bases, with 18 bases left in between. The CDR3 sequence is CASGGSGASQPQHF. For the CDR3, the DNA is TGTGCCAGCGGTGGGTCAGGCGCCTCGCAGCCCCAGCATTTT.

About this clone itself: In the same sample, other DNA sequences code for this CDR3. The chain joins TRBV5-6 to TRBJ2-7, with TRBD2 matching over 11 bases. The CDR3 length is 14 residues. J was trimmed by 7 bases and V by 1 base; bases with no gene match: 4. From germline, CDR1 is SGHDT and CDR2 YYEEEE. CDR3 in DNA: TGTGCCAGCAGCTTGACTAGCGGGGGAGGTGAGCAGTACTTC. Translation: CASSLTSGGGEQYF.

On this clone itself: The junction and the germline gene differ at one end; a read error may be behind it. V is TRBV7-9 and J is TRBJ2-1, with TRBD2 matching over 11 bases. Germline assignment: CDR1 SEHNR and CDR2 FQNEAQ (reference sequence). The CDR3 runs to 17 residues. CDR3 nucleotides: TGTTCCAGCAGCTTGACCCCGGGACTAGCGGTTAACAATGAGCAGTTCTTC. The encoded protein is CSSSLTPGLAVNNEQFF.

The chain couples TRBV4-1 to TRBJ1-2; 9 bases agree with TRBD1. V lost 0 bases to trimming and J lost 4 bases; unmatched junction nucleotides: 3. CDR3 length: 15 amino acids. In germline, CDR1 is MGHRA, CDR2 YSYEKL. The CDR3 DNA reads as TGCGCCAGCAGCCAAGAGGGACAGGGAACCTATGGCTACACCTTC. Its protein product is CASSQEGQGTYGYTF.

The rearrangement uses TRBV27 and TRBJ1-1; possibly TRBD1 for D (6 bases). The CDR3 contains 13 residues. Trimming cost V 6 bases and J 2 bases, with 10 bases left between them. Germline V gene sequence: CDR1 MNHEY, CDR2 SMNVEV (reference sequence). As DNA, the CDR3 is TGTGCCAGCAGCAGGGGCGCCAACACTGAAGCTTTCTTT. The encoded protein is CASSRGANTEAFF.

The V and J genes are TRBV4-3 and TRBJ2-3; D unclear. This CDR3 region has 16 residues. V lost 1 base and J lost 1, with 12 bases in between. Germline loops: CDR1 LGHNA, CDR2 YSLEER. The CDR3 sequence is CASSQGQDIRTDTQYF. The CDR3 bases are TGCGCCAGCAGCCAAGGCCAAGACATACGCACAGATACGCAGTATTTT.

Only one count was recorded for this clone. The genes are TRBV7-6 and TRBJ2-2; 10 nucleotides line up with TRBD2. Trimming took 2 bases from V and 0 from J; bases not matched to a gene: 3. The CDR3 sequence is 17 residues long. The germline V gene has CDR1 SGHVS and CDR2 FNYEAQ. CDR3 nucleotide sequence: TGTGCCAGCAGCTTATTAGCGGGGGGAACGAACACCGGGGAGCTGTTTTTT. Its translation is CASSLLAGGTNTGELFF. Together with reference TRBV7-6 and TRBJ2-2, the CDR3 gives the full variable domain: GAGVSQSPRYKVTKRGQDVALRCDPISGHVSLYWYRQALGQGPEFLTYFNYEAQQDKSGLPNDRFSAERPEGSISTLTIQRTEQRDSAMYRCASSLLAGGTNTGELFFGEGSRLTVL.

V is TRBV28 and J is TRBJ1-1; 7 positions agree with TRBD1. Germline V gene data show CDR1 as MDHEN and CDR2 as SYDVKM. Losses at the gene ends were 6 bases for V and 1 base for J; bases not matched to a gene: 2. The CDR3 has 13 residues. CDR3 loop: CASRPGGNTEAFF. For the CDR3, the DNA is TGTGCCAGCAGGCCAGGGGGGAACACTGAAGCTTTCTTT.

This CDR3 reads CASTKGGYNEKLFF. CDR3 DNA sequence: TGTGCCAGCACTAAGGGAGGGTATAATGAAAAACTGTTTTTT. This chain links TRBV27 with TRBJ1-4, with D uncertain. This CDR3 has 14 amino acids. The V gene's germline CDR1 is MNHEY and CDR2 SMNVEV (reference sequence). Trimming shortened V by 7 bases and J by 4 bases, and 13 bases separated the two germline ends. Full variable domain (remainder filled in from reference TRBV27 and TRBJ1-4): EAQVTQNPRYLITVTGKKLTVTCSQNMNHEYMSWYRQDPGLGLRQIYYSMNVEVTDKGDVPEGYKVSRKEKRNFPLILESPSPNQTSLYFCASTKGGYNEKLFFGSGTQLSVL.

The chain joins TRBV11-2 to TRBJ2-5; D is perhaps TRBD2 (6 bases). Deletions cut 5 bases from V and 5 bases from J, with 12 bases between. Germline lookup yields CDR1 SGHAT and CDR2 FQNNGV. The CDR3 totals 13 residues. CDR3 in amino acids: CASSPGGAETQYF. CDR3 coding DNA: TGTGCCAGCAGCCCCGGCGGGGCGGAGACCCAGTACTTC.

This chain joins TRBV7-9 and TRBJ2-7; a weak D match, TRBD1 (5 bases). CDR1 and CDR2 (germline): SEHNR, FQNEAQ (reference sequence). Trimming shortened V by 1 base and J by 1 base, and 8 bases separated the two germline ends. CDR3 length: 14 amino acids. CDR3 nucleotide sequence: TGTGCCAGCAGCTTAGATCAGGGTTCCTACGAGCAGTACTTC. Protein sequence: CASSLDQGSYEQYF.